This TCR beta chain was retrieved from a study of T cell changes during pregnancy in multiple sclerosis. TCRdb's copy holds only in-frame clones and misses some; the assay was immunoSEQ multiplex PCR. The sample lists 65,000 to 80,000 clones, 93% occurring once. With regard to this clone: At the DNA level, this CDR3 is encoded by other sequences in the same sample as well.

The sequence derives from a female donor with multiple sclerosis, enrolled in a pregnancy study. Sample: peripheral blood, taken in the second trimester of pregnancy.

CDR3 sequence: CASSQAGGYYGYTF. The CDR3 DNA follows: TGTGCCAGCAGCCAAGCAGGGGGCTACTATGGCTACACCTTC. This sequence joins TRBV14 and TRBJ1-2, with 8 bases fitting TRBD1. V was clipped by 1 base and J by 3 bases; unmatched bases: 1. The CDR3 spans 14 residues. In germline, CDR1 is SGHDN, CDR2 FVKESK.